The 8 T cell receptor beta chains presented below share a single source sample, sequenced in a study of spatial heterogeneity in lung cancer (dated by TCRdb to about 2019). The research as a whole found: The tumor nonsynonymous mutation count correlated with the number of expanded intratumoral alpha and beta TCRs.

Antigen specificity for these receptors is unknown. Libraries came from 5' RACE. Sequencer: NextSeq 500. TCRdb redid the processing of the public reads, applying fastp at Q25 and MiXCR, and retained in-frame beta chains. Here each entry gathers all rows of one CDR3 protein and keeps the most common genes and DNA. In this sample the table shows about 23,000 distinct CDR3 sequences, approximately 4.8% of which occur a single time. 9.9% of the sample is held by the ten biggest clonotypes. Read against the paper, the sample's time point label means: sample taken at primary tumor resection. Sequenced here: lung tumor tissue, sampled at surgery. The receptors shown here come from a male donor with early-stage non-small cell lung cancer.

This clonotype was seen many times. The chain couples TRBV2 to TRBJ2-3; no clear D. Germline V gene data show CDR1 as SNHLY and CDR2 as FYNNEI. The CDR3 contains 12 residues. Trimming pared 2 bases from V and 4 bases from J, leaving 4 bases between. In nucleotides, the CDR3 is TGTGCCAGCAGTGAAAACTCAGATACGCAGTATTTT. Its translation: CASSENSDTQYF.

This clonotype is medium-sized within its sample. The chain is built from TRBV6-2 or TRBV6-3 and TRBJ2-1; 9 bases line up with TRBD2. V shed 5 bases and J 10 bases; nucleotides not matched to a gene: 12. This CDR3 has 15 residues. The germline gives CDR1 MNHEY, CDR2 SVGEGT. In DNA form, the CDR3 reads TGTGCCAGCAGTCCTCTAGCGGGAAGGACAACCGAGCAGTTCTTC. It codes for CASSPLAGRTTEQFF.

Judged by abundance, this clonotype is medium-sized. The chain recombines TRBV28 with TRBJ1-1; no firm D call. Trimming pared 6 bases from V and 1 base from J, leaving 9 bases between. The CDR3 loop spans 13 amino acids. From germline, CDR1 is MDHEN and CDR2 SYDVKM. The CDR3 protein is CASRSRANTEAFF. The CDR3 DNA reads TGTGCCAGCAGGTCTAGAGCGAACACTGAAGCTTTCTTT.

This clonotype was seen ten or more times. The genes are TRBV4-1 and TRBJ1-5; the D is unclear. The germline V gene has CDR1 MGHRA and CDR2 YSYEKL. The CDR3 is 16 amino acids. Trimming took off 2 bases at V and 3 bases at J, with 14 bases between the two ends. In nucleotides, the CDR3 is TGCGCCAGCAGCCAAAGATGGGGAACCTTCAATCAGCCCCAGCATTTT. Amino acids: CASSQRWGTFNQPQHF.

This clonotype was seen repeatedly, ten times or more. The junction differs from germline at one of its ends, possibly a read error. The chain is built from TRBV3-1 and TRBJ2-2, with D possibly TRBD1 on 5 matching bases. The CDR3 contains 13 residues. Germline V gene lookup returns CDR1 LGHDT and CDR2 YNNKEL (reference sequence). The CDR3, as DNA: TGTGCCAGCAGGCAAGGGGTCACCGGGGAGCTGTTTTTT. Translating gives CASRQGVTGELFF.

This clonotype was observed many times. V and J are TRBV4-2 and TRBJ2-1; D call uncertain. The CDR3 runs to 15 residues. From germline, CDR1 is LGHNA and CDR2 YNFKEQ. V lost 4 bases to trimming and J lost 0 bases, with 10 bases between them. The CDR3 DNA reads as TGTGCCAGCAGCCCTAGACAAAGCTCCTACAATGAGCAGTTCTTC. This translates into CASSPRQSSYNEQFF.

This clonotype showed up just a few times. This chain uses TRBV9 with TRBJ1-6; 9 positions match TRBD1. CDR1 and CDR2 (germline): SGDLS, YYNGEE. V lost 4 bases and J lost 9; bases outside the gene matches: 11. The CDR3 consists of 16 residues. DNA for the CDR3: TGTGCCAGCAGCACGGCCGGGACAGGGCATGGTTCACCCCTCCACTTT. This translates into CASSTAGTGHGSPLHF.

At least ten counts were recorded for this clonotype. The chain is built from TRBV29-1 and TRBJ1-3; 7 positions agree with TRBD1. The germline gives CDR1 SQVTM, CDR2 ANQGSEA. Losses at the gene ends were 4 bases for V and 0 bases for J; bases not matched to a gene: 3. CDR3 length: 14 amino acids. CDR3 in amino acids: CSVGGDSSGNTIYF. The CDR3 nucleotides read TGCAGCGTTGGGGGGGACAGCTCTGGAAACACCATATATTTT.